What follows are 27 T cell receptor beta chains derived from one specimen sequenced in a study of blood T cell repertoires in COVID-19. Clones were sequenced by immunoSEQ multiplex PCR, and TCRdb holds only the in-frame ones, with some missing. The data hold around 160,000 clones, with 75% to 85% observed a single time. The sample taken for sequencing was peripheral blood. The receptors derive from a man aged 60-69 years with active or convalescent COVID-19.

The chain uses TRBV20-1 and TRBJ1-1, with D possibly being TRBD1 (6 bases). V shed 3 bases and J shed 3 bases, with 8 bases lying between them. Germline CDR1 and CDR2: DFQATT and SNEGSKA (reference sequence). The length of the CDR3 is 12 residues. CDR3 protein: CSASQGYTEAFF. In nucleotides, the CDR3 is TGCAGTGCTAGTCAGGGGTACACTGAAGCTTTCTTT.

CDR3 coding DNA: TGTGCCAGCAGCTCCCGGGGACAGGGCGGCGGGCAGTTCTTC. Protein sequence: CASSSRGQGGGQFF. The rearrangement links TRBV11-1 to TRBJ2-1; TRBD1 agrees at 9 bases. CDR3 length: 14 residues. CDR1 and CDR2 from the germline V gene are SGHAT and FQDESV (reference sequence). Germline trimming cut 4 bases from V and 12 bases from J; bases unmatched to any gene: 10.

The chain employs TRBV7-3 and TRBJ2-1, with TRBD1 identical over 11 bases. This CDR3 is built from 14 residues. The germline gives CDR1 SGHTA, CDR2 FQGTGA. The V segment lost 8 bases and the J segment 3 bases; nucleotides outside the gene matches: 3. CDR3 residues: CASGTGGIYNEQFF. CDR3 bases: TGTGCCAGCGGGACAGGGGGTATCTACAATGAGCAGTTCTTC. The complete variable domain, with remaining parts taken from reference TRBV7-3 and TRBJ2-1, reads GAGVSQTPSNKVTEKGKYVELRCDPISGHTALYWYRQSLGQGPEFLIYFQGTGAADDSGLPNDRFFAVRPEGSVSTLKIQRTERGDSAVYLCASGTGGIYNEQFFGPGTRLTVL.

The CDR3 region is CASSSGQGLAGYTF. The CDR3 DNA sequence: TGTGCCAGCAGCTCTGGACAGGGCCTGGCTGGCTACACCTTC. This rearrangement joins TRBV7-3 to TRBJ1-2, with TRBD1 identical over 8 bases. CDR3 size: 14 residues. With V trimmed by 4 bases and J by 7 bases, 8 bases remained unmatched. Looked up from germline, CDR1 is SGHTA and CDR2 is FQGTGA.

The chain recombines TRBV4-3 with TRBJ1-5; D is ambiguous. CDR1 is LGHNA, CDR2 YSLEER, per germline. The V end lost 2 bases, the J end lost 1 base, and 18 bases lay between the germline ends. This CDR3 has 18 amino acids. CDR3 DNA sequence: TGCGCCAGCAGCCAATCCTCCGAGTGGCGCAGGAGCAATCAGCCCCAGCATTTT. Translating gives CASSQSSEWRRSNQPQHF.

V usage is TRBV6-6 and J usage is TRBJ1-4; D remains ambiguous. Germline CDR1 is MNHNY and CDR2 is SVGAGI (reference sequence). Trimming stripped 2 bases from V and 3 bases from J, with 13 bases between. This CDR3 spans 16 amino acids. The CDR3 loop is CASSYGGNAPNEKLFF. CDR3 in DNA: TGTGCCAGCAGTTACGGAGGGAATGCACCTAATGAAAAACTGTTTTTT.

The chain joins TRBV27 to TRBJ2-6; D unclear. Trimming stripped 3 bases from V and 0 bases from J, with 12 bases between. The CDR3 runs to 17 residues. Germline V gene data show CDR1 as MNHEY and CDR2 as SMNVEV (reference sequence). The CDR3 nucleotides are TGTGCCAGCAGTTTGTGGTACAGCATCTCTGGGGCCAACGTCCTGACTTTC. Translation gives CASSLWYSISGANVLTF.

This chain uses TRBV27 with TRBJ1-1, with TRBD1 matching 7 bases. The trim removed 6 bases at V and 6 bases at J, leaving 10 bases unmatched. Germline values: CDR1 MNHEY, CDR2 SMNVEV (reference sequence). This CDR3 has 14 amino acids. CDR3 sequence: CASRGTAKGPEAFF. The CDR3 bases are TGTGCCAGCAGAGGGACAGCCAAGGGGCCTGAAGCTTTCTTT.

The V call is TRBV27, the J call TRBJ2-3, with TRBD2 as a possible D gene (6 bases). The CDR3 loop spans 15 amino acids. Per germline, CDR1 MNHEY and CDR2 SMNVEV (reference sequence). V dropped 5 bases and J dropped 0 bases, with 12 bases sitting between them. The CDR3 DNA follows: TGTGCCAGCAGTCCCAGGCGGGGAAGCACAGATACGCAGTATTTT. Its protein is CASSPRRGSTDTQYF.

The rearrangement links TRBV10-3 to TRBJ1-4, with a possible D match to TRBD1 (6 bases). Trimming removed 10 bases at V and 8 bases at J, with 17 bases between. This CDR3 is built from 13 residues. Per the germline V gene, CDR1 is ENHRY and CDR2 is SYGVKD. The CDR3: CATQRGNREKLFF. For the CDR3, the DNA is TGTGCCACCCAGAGGGGGAATAGGGAAAAACTGTTTTTT.

The chain joins TRBV4-3 to TRBJ2-3; maybe TRBD2 (5 bases). The CDR3 has 16 residues. V shed 0 bases and J shed 2 bases, with 12 bases lying between them. Germline V gene data show CDR1 as LGHNA and CDR2 as YSLEER. CDR3 coding DNA: TGCGCCAGCAGCCAAGATGTGGGGAGAATCACAGATACGCAGTATTTT. Translation gives CASSQDVGRITDTQYF.

The V and J genes are TRBV4-1 and TRBJ2-1, with TRBD2 matching 9 bases. V shed 0 bases, J shed 9 bases, and the junction held 6 bases outside the gene matches. The CDR3 loop spans 15 amino acids. The germline CDR1 and CDR2 sequences are MGHRA and YSYEKL. The CDR3 here is CASSQDRREGSEQFF. CDR3 DNA: TGCGCCAGCAGCCAAGATAGGCGGGAGGGGAGTGAGCAGTTCTTC.

V and J are TRBV5-6 and TRBJ2-2, with 7 bases identical to TRBD1. V was pared by 4 bases and J by 7 bases, with 10 bases of the junction left unmatched. The CDR3 covers 15 residues. Germline-derived CDR1 and CDR2 are SGHDT and YYEEEE. The CDR3 sequence is CASSQMDWTGGELFF. Here the CDR3 DNA reads TGTGCCAGCAGCCAGATGGACTGGACAGGCGGGGAGCTGTTTTTT.

This clone turned up a few times. The rearrangement links TRBV2 to TRBJ2-3; no definite D call. The CDR3 consists of 11 residues. V shed 10 bases and J shed 4 bases, with 9 bases lying between them. Germline CDR1 is SNHLY and CDR2 is FYNNEI. The CDR3 loop is CATSFSDTQYF. As DNA, the CDR3 is TGTGCCACGTCTTTTTCAGATACGCAGTATTTT.

This clone turned up a few times. The chain recombines TRBV6-2 or TRBV6-3 with TRBJ1-5; D not resolved. CDR1 and CDR2 from the germline V gene are MNHEY and SVGEGT. This CDR3 spans 13 amino acids. Deletions cut 5 bases from V and 4 bases from J, with 9 bases between. CDR3 nucleotide sequence: TGTGCCAGCAGTGCCACCAGGAATCAGCCCCAGCATTTT. Amino acids: CASSATRNQPQHF.

This chain links TRBV9 with TRBJ1-1; 7 positions match TRBD1. The germline CDR1 and CDR2 sequences are SGDLS and YYNGEE. The V and J ends lost 4 bases and 1 base, in that order; junction bases with no gene match: 10. This CDR3 spans 16 amino acids. The CDR3 loop reads CASSPYARQGNTEAFF. CDR3 in DNA: TGTGCCAGCAGCCCCTACGCCCGACAGGGGAACACTGAAGCTTTCTTT.

The chain employs TRBV27 and TRBJ1-2, with a possible D match to TRBD1 (6 bases). Trimming pared 11 bases from V and 6 bases from J, leaving 16 bases between. This CDR3 region has 12 residues. CDR1 and CDR2 from the germline V gene are MNHEY and SMNVEV (reference sequence). CDR3 loop: CAGYRDEDGYTF. For the CDR3, the DNA is TGTGCCGGCTACAGGGATGAAGATGGCTACACCTTC.

The rearrangement links TRBV6-2 or TRBV6-3 to TRBJ1-1; D call uncertain. The CDR3 is 12 amino acids. The germline gives CDR1 MNHEY, CDR2 SVGEGT. Trimming removed 2 bases at V and 3 bases at J, with 4 bases between. DNA for the CDR3: TGTGCCAGCAGTTACCCGTACACTGAAGCTTTCTTT. This sequence encodes CASSYPYTEAFF.

The rearrangement uses TRBV29-1 and TRBJ2-1, with D perhaps matching TRBD1 (6 bases). Germline loops: CDR1 SQVTM, CDR2 ANQGSEA. V lost 1 base to trimming and J lost 0 bases, with 13 bases between them. The CDR3 length is 16 residues. As DNA, the CDR3 is TGCAGCGTTGAAGGGGCCGACAGGAGCTCCTACAATGAGCAGTTCTTC. Protein: CSVEGADRSSYNEQFF.

The chain uses TRBV2 and TRBJ2-5; TRBD1 is a possible D gene (6 bases). Trimming stripped 8 bases from V and 5 bases from J, with 24 bases between. There are 16 residues in the CDR3. The germline V gene has CDR1 SNHLY and CDR2 FYNNEI. CDR3 amino acids: CASPTGHYERDETQYF. The CDR3 DNA sequence: TGTGCCAGCCCGACAGGACACTATGAGAGGGATGAGACCCAGTACTTC. Looking up the rest from reference TRBV2 and TRBJ2-5 gives the full variable domain: EPEVTQTPSHQVTQMGQEVILRCVPISNHLYFYWYRQILGQKVEFLVSFYNNEISEKSEIFDDQFSVERPDGSNFTLKIRSTKLEDSAMYFCASPTGHYERDETQYFGPGTRLLVL.

The chain combines TRBV6-5 with TRBJ1-4, with D hard to call. With 5 bases removed from V and 5 bases from J, the gap between germline ends came to 6 bases. Germline V gives CDR1 MNHEY, CDR2 SVGAGI. This CDR3 has 12 residues. CDR3 sequence (DNA): TGTGCCAGCAGTACGAGGAATGAAAAACTGTTTTTT. Its translation: CASSTRNEKLFF.

This clone was recorded only once. The J gene is TRBJ2-3, the V gene TRBV18, with TRBD2 matching over 15 bases. After removal of 0 bases from V and 0 bases from J, the junction contained 7 bases not matched to a gene. Germline CDR1 reads KGHSH; CDR2 reads LQKENI. The CDR3 spans 20 residues. CDR3 loop: CASSPPRGLAGGPSTDTQYF. Here the CDR3 DNA reads TGTGCCAGCTCACCACCGCGAGGACTAGCGGGAGGGCCGAGCACAGATACGCAGTATTTT.

The chain joins TRBV19 to TRBJ2-7; tentatively, D is TRBD2 (5 bases). CDR3 length equals 13 residues. CDR1 and CDR2 (germline): LNHDA, SQIVND (reference sequence). The germline V and J ends were trimmed by 11 bases and 1 base, with 15 bases remaining between them. CDR3 coding DNA: TGTGCCCCCTACGGGTGGAGGTCCTACGAGCAGTACTTC. It yields the protein CAPYGWRSYEQYF.

The chain recombines TRBV19 with TRBJ2-7, with TRBD2 identical over 8 bases. With V trimmed by 4 bases and J by 2 bases, 10 bases remained unmatched. The CDR3 loop spans 16 amino acids. Per germline, CDR1 LNHDA and CDR2 SQIVND (reference sequence). Written as DNA, the CDR3 is TGTGCCAGTAGTACCCTCGGGACTAGAATTCCCTACGAGCAGTACTTC. Its translation is CASSTLGTRIPYEQYF. Complete variable domain (other parts from reference TRBV19 and TRBJ2-7): DGGITQSPKYLFRKEGQNVTLSCEQNLNHDAMYWYRQDPGQGLRLIYYSQIVNDFQKGDIAEGYSVSREKKESFPLTVTSAQKNPTAFYLCASSTLGTRIPYEQYFGPGTRLTVT.

The chain carries TRBV28 and TRBJ1-6, with D tentatively TRBD1 (6 bases). Germline V gene lookup returns CDR1 MDHEN and CDR2 SYDVKM. The V and J ends lost 4 bases and 14 bases respectively, with 15 bases between them. The CDR3 length is 13 residues. CDR3 sequence reads: CASSSGGRRALHF. CDR3 bases: TGTGCCAGCAGTTCGGGGGGGCGTCGGGCCCTCCACTTT.

The gene calls are TRBV7-6 and TRBJ2-1, with 12 bases lining up with TRBD2. The junction had 2 bases not matched to a gene; V was cut back by 5 bases and J by 9 bases. Germline V gives CDR1 SGHVS, CDR2 FNYEAQ. The CDR3 has 13 amino acids. CDR3 coding DNA: TGTGCCAGCAGCCCACTAGCGGGAGGTGAGCAGTTCTTC. As protein: CASSPLAGGEQFF.

The chain links TRBV2 to TRBJ1-5; maybe TRBD1 (6 bases). Germline CDR1 is SNHLY and CDR2 is FYNNEI. The CDR3 contains 15 residues. V dropped 7 bases and J dropped 3 bases, with 16 bases sitting between them. The CDR3 bases are TGTGCCAGCACTAGGACAGTAAACAACAATCAGCCCCAGCATTTT. It specifies CASTRTVNNNQPQHF.